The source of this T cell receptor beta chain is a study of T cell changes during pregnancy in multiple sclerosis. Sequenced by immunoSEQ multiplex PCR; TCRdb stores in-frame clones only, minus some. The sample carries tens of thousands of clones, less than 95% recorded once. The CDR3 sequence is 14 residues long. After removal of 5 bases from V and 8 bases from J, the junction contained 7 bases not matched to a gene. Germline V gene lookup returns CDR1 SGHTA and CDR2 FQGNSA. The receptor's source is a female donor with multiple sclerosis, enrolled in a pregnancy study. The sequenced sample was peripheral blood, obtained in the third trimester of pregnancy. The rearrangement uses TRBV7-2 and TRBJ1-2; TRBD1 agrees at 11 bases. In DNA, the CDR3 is TGTGCCAGCAGCGCAGGGACAGGGGGTAGAGGCTACACCTTC. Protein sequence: CASSAGTGGRGYTF.